This is a list of T cell receptor beta chains from one sample in a study of T cells in Graves' hyperthyroidism and ophthalmopathy. TCRdb recomputed calls from the multiplex PCR reads with MiXCR, one row per CDR3 protein. The sample comprises some 580,000 distinct CDR3 sequences, roughly 16% of which are singletons, and roughly 3% rests with the top ten. Sequencing was carried out using blood. These receptors were obtained from a woman aged 40-49 years with Graves' ophthalmopathy. The CDR3 runs from the conserved cysteine through the conserved F or W. A D gene is named only where the DNA matches it firmly. The listing skips clone size in some rows; elsewhere it reads once, few, many or a size class.

V: TRBV29-1; D: .; J: TRBJ2-7; length: 11; size: .; CDR3: CSVEGAYEQYF; DNA: TGCAGCGTTGAAGGCGCCTACGAGCAGTACTTC
V: TRBV5-8; D: .; J: TRBJ1-2; length: 15; size: .; CDR3: CASSPTATADYGYTF; DNA: TGTGCCAGCAGCCCGACAGCTACCGCAGACTATGGCTACACCTTC
V: TRBV11-2; D: .; J: TRBJ2-7; length: 13; size: many; CDR3: CASSLTYNYEQYF; DNA: TGTGCCAGCAGCTTAACCTACAACTACGAGCAGTACTTC
V: TRBV12-3/TRBV12-4; D: .; J: TRBJ1-1; length: 15; size: .; CDR3: CASSLPSGTHTEAFF; DNA: TGTGCCAGCAGTCTCCCCTCGGGGACTCACACTGAAGCTTTCTTT
V: TRBV24-1; D: .; J: TRBJ2-1; length: 13; size: .; CDR3: CATSPSVHNEQFF; DNA: TGTGCCACCAGTCCTAGTGTCCACAATGAGCAGTTCTTC
V: TRBV7-3; D: TRBD2; J: TRBJ2-7; length: 19; size: .; CDR3: CASSLGLAIKFRLVCEQYF; DNA: TGTGCCAGCAGCTTGGGACTAGCGATAAAGTTCAGATTGGTCTGCGAGCAGTACTTC
V: TRBV20-1; D: .; J: TRBJ2-5; length: 13; size: few; CDR3: CSARGGAGETQYF; DNA: TGCAGTGCAAGGGGGGGCGCCGGGGAGACCCAGTACTTC
V: TRBV6-1; D: .; J: TRBJ2-1; length: 17; size: .; CDR3: CASTSVWVASRDNEQFF; DNA: TGTGCCAGCACCTCGGTGTGGGTTGCGTCCAGAGACAATGAGCAGTTCTTC
V: TRBV28; D: .; J: TRBJ2-7; length: 13; size: few; CDR3: CASSPQTDYEQYF; DNA: TGTGCCAGCAGTCCTCAGACAGACTACGAGCAGTACTTC
V: TRBV28; D: .; J: TRBJ2-4; length: 15; size: many; CDR3: CASSLSGLAKNIQYF; DNA: TGTGCCAGCAGTTTAAGTGGGTTAGCCAAAAACATTCAGTACTTC
V: TRBV20-1; D: .; J: TRBJ2-3; length: 10; size: .; CDR3: CSAHTDTQYF; DNA: TGCAGTGCCCACACAGATACGCAGTATTTT
V: TRBV2; D: .; J: TRBJ1-1; length: 15; size: many; CDR3: CASSVVASTNTEAFF; DNA: TGTGCCAGCAGTGTTGTCGCCAGCACGAACACTGAAGCTTTCTTT
V: TRBV27; D: .; J: TRBJ1-4; length: 15; size: few; CDR3: CASSFGGAHREKLFF; DNA: TGTGCCAGCAGTTTTGGAGGGGCGCACCGAGAAAAACTGTTTTTT
V: TRBV2; D: TRBD1; J: TRBJ2-5; length: 14; size: .; CDR3: CASSEGTGQETQYF; DNA: TGTGCCAGCAGTGAAGGGACAGGACAAGAGACCCAGTACTTC
V: TRBV3-1; D: .; J: TRBJ2-7; length: 13; size: .; CDR3: CANSLKSLSEQYF; DNA: TGTGCCAACAGCCTAAAGAGCTTATCCGAGCAGTACTTC
V: TRBV12-3/TRBV12-4; D: .; J: TRBJ1-2; length: 15; size: many; CDR3: CASSLTSQGRNGYTF; DNA: TGTGCCAGCAGTTTAACCTCTCAGGGGAGAAATGGCTACACCTTC
V: TRBV7-6; D: .; J: TRBJ2-6; length: 17; size: few; CDR3: CASSLVGAGFGANVLTF; DNA: TGTGCCAGCAGCTTAGTCGGCGCGGGGTTCGGGGCCAACGTCCTGACTTTC
V: TRBV11-2; D: TRBD1; J: TRBJ1-4; length: 14; size: many; CDR3: CASRHRQGAEKLFF; DNA: TGTGCCAGCAGGCACCGACAGGGGGCTGAAAAACTGTTTTTT
V: TRBV25-1; D: .; J: TRBJ1-1; length: 14; size: .; CDR3: CASSESHRSTEAFF; DNA: TGTGCCAGCAGTGAATCCCACCGGAGCACTGAAGCTTTCTTT
V: TRBV5-1; D: TRBD1; J: TRBJ1-4; length: 14; size: few; CDR3: CASSVRGQREKLFF; DNA: TGCGCCAGCAGCGTTAGGGGGCAGCGTGAAAAACTGTTTTTT
V: TRBV5-8; D: TRBD1; J: TRBJ2-5; length: 18; size: .; CDR3: CASSLGVEATGGGETQYF; DNA: TGTGCCAGCAGCTTGGGGGTAGAAGCAACAGGGGGAGGAGAGACCCAGTACTTC
V: TRBV6-1; D: .; J: TRBJ2-4; length: 13; size: .; CDR3: CASSSRERNIQYF; DNA: TGTGCCAGCAGTTCCCGGGAGCGGAACATTCAGTACTTC
V: TRBV6-2/TRBV6-3; D: TRBD2; J: TRBJ2-3; length: 17; size: .; CDR3: CASKRGVAGAGRDTQYF; DNA: TGTGCCAGCAAGAGGGGGGTAGCGGGAGCTGGGAGAGATACGCAGTATTTT
V: TRBV6-9; D: TRBD1; J: TRBJ2-5; length: 15; size: .; CDR3: CASSYLGQGKETQYF; DNA: TGTGCCAGCAGTTACCTGGGACAGGGGAAAGAGACCCAGTACTTC
V: TRBV28; D: .; J: TRBJ2-3; length: 13; size: many; CDR3: CASSLGSADTQYF; DNA: TGTGCCAGCAGCTTAGGGTCCGCAGATACGCAGTATTTT
V: TRBV5-1; D: .; J: TRBJ1-2; length: 14; size: many; CDR3: CASSPSTGGYGYTF; DNA: TGCGCCAGCAGCCCTTCGACAGGAGGATATGGCTACACCTTC
V: TRBV28; D: .; J: TRBJ2-2; length: 12; size: many; CDR3: CASSLGSGELFF; DNA: TGTGCCAGTAGTTTGGGGTCCGGGGAGCTGTTTTTT
V: TRBV6-5; D: .; J: TRBJ1-1; length: 14; size: many; CDR3: CASSYVPGNTEAFF; DNA: TGTGCCAGCAGTTACGTTCCGGGGAACACTGAAGCTTTCTTT
V: TRBV5-1; D: .; J: TRBJ2-2; length: 14; size: many; CDR3: CASGSGDYTGELFF; DNA: TGCGCCAGCGGGAGCGGAGATTACACCGGGGAGCTGTTTTTT
V: TRBV11-2; D: .; J: TRBJ1-2; length: 13; size: many; CDR3: CASSLDRAGGYTF; DNA: TGTGCCAGCAGCTTAGACAGGGCGGGGGGCTACACCTTC
V: TRBV9; D: .; J: TRBJ2-2; length: 18; size: .; CDR3: CASSERRGGALNTGELFF; DNA: TGTGCCAGCAGCGAACGTAGGGGGGGTGCGCTAAACACCGGGGAGCTGTTTTTT
V: TRBV28; D: TRBD2; J: TRBJ2-7; length: 13; size: few; CDR3: CASSSSGPNEQYF; DNA: TGTGCCAGCAGTTCTAGCGGGCCCAACGAGCAGTACTTC
V: TRBV6-1; D: TRBD1; J: TRBJ2-5; length: 14; size: .; CDR3: CATKRDRAQETQYF; DNA: TGTGCCACCAAAAGGGACAGGGCCCAAGAGACCCAGTACTTC
V: TRBV19; D: TRBD1; J: TRBJ2-6; length: 17; size: .; CDR3: CASRETGGLTGANVLTF; DNA: TGTGCCAGTAGAGAGACAGGGGGATTGACTGGGGCCAACGTCCTGACTTTC
V: TRBV7-8; D: .; J: TRBJ2-5; length: 13; size: many; CDR3: CASSLWPAGTQYF; DNA: TGTGCCAGCAGCTTGTGGCCGGCGGGGACCCAGTACTTC
V: TRBV11-2; D: .; J: TRBJ1-5; length: 14; size: .; CDR3: CASSLTPQNQPQHF; DNA: TGTGCCAGCAGCTTAACCCCCCAAAATCAGCCCCAGCATTTT
V: TRBV18; D: .; J: TRBJ1-2; length: 14; size: many; CDR3: CASSPPQSLRGYTF; DNA: TGTGCCAGCTCACCACCTCAGTCTCTTCGTGGCTACACCTTC
V: TRBV12-3/TRBV12-4; D: .; J: TRBJ2-1; length: 14; size: many; CDR3: CASRASAEYNEQFF; DNA: TGTGCCAGCAGAGCCTCAGCGGAATACAATGAGCAGTTCTTC
V: TRBV2; D: TRBD1; J: TRBJ1-1; length: 13; size: many; CDR3: CASTLQGARSAFF; DNA: TGTGCCAGCACCTTACAGGGGGCGCGTTCGGCTTTCTTT
V: TRBV5-8; D: TRBD1; J: TRBJ2-1; length: 13; size: many; CDR3: CASRRDSYNEQFF; DNA: TGTGCCAGCAGACGGGACAGCTACAATGAGCAGTTCTTC
V: TRBV11-2; D: .; J: TRBJ2-7; length: 14; size: many; CDR3: CASSSYRDFYEQYF; DNA: TGTGCCAGCAGCTCCTACCGGGACTTCTACGAGCAGTACTTC
V: TRBV5-1; D: .; J: TRBJ2-7; length: 13; size: many; CDR3: CASSPPGFDEQYF; DNA: TGCGCCAGCAGCCCCCCTGGGTTCGACGAGCAGTACTTC
V: TRBV11-1; D: .; J: TRBJ2-7; length: 13; size: many; CDR3: CASSLHREHEQYF; DNA: TGTGCCAGCAGCTTACACAGGGAACACGAGCAGTACTTC
V: TRBV12-3/TRBV12-4; D: .; J: TRBJ1-2; length: 13; size: few; CDR3: CASTLGEVYGYTF; DNA: TGTGCCAGCACCTTGGGAGAAGTCTATGGCTACACCTTC
V: TRBV5-4; D: .; J: TRBJ2-5; length: 15; size: .; CDR3: CASSLSARTGETQYF; DNA: TGTGCCAGCAGCTTAAGTGCTAGGACGGGGGAGACCCAGTACTTC
V: TRBV20-1; D: .; J: TRBJ2-7; length: 12; size: few; CDR3: CSAHGRVYEQYF; DNA: TGCAGTGCCCACGGGCGGGTCTACGAGCAGTACTTC